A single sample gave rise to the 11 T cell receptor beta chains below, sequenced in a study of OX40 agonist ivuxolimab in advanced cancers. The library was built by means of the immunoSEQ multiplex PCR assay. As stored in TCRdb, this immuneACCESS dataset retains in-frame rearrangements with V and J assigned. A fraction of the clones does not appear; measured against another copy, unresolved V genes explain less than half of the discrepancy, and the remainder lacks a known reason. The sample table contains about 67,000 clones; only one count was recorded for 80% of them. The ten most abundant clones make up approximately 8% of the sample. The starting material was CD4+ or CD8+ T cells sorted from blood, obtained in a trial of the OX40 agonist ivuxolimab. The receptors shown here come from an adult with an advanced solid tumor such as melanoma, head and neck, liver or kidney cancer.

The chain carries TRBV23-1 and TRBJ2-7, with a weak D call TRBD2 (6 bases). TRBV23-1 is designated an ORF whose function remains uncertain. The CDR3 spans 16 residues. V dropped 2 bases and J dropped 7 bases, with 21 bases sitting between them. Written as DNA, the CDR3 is TGCGCCAGCAGTCAAGCCGGGGCGGAAGCACGGGGGGAGCAGTACGTC. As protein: CASSQAGAEARGEQYV.

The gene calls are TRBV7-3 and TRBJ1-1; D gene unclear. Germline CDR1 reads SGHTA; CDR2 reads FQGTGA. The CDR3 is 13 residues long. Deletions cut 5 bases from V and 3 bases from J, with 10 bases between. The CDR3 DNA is TGTGCCAGCAGCCGAACTCAAGACACTGAAGCTTTCTTT. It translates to CASSRTQDTEAFF.

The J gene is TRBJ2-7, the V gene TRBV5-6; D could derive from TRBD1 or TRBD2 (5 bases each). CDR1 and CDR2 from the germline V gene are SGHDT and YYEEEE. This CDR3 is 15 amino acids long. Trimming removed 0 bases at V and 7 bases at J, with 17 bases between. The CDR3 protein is CASSLVFGGSDEQYF. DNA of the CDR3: TGTGCCAGCAGCTTGGTTTTTGGGGGTTCGGATGAGCAGTACTTC.

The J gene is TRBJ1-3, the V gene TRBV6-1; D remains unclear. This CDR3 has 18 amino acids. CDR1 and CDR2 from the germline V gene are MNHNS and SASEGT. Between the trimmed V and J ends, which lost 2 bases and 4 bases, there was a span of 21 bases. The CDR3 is CASSEREELRPGGNTIYF. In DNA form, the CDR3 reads TGTGCCAGCAGTGAACGAGAGGAGCTGCGGCCCGGGGGAAACACCATATATTTT.

As DNA, the CDR3 is TGTGCCAGGTGCGGGGGACAGGGCCTAACTGGGGCCAACGTCCTGACTTTC. Its translation: CARCGGQGLTGANVLTF. The chain couples TRBV6-4 to TRBJ2-6, with 9 bases lining up with TRBD1. CDR3 length equals 17 residues. From germline, CDR1 is MRHNA and CDR2 SNTAGT. V lost 9 bases, J lost 2 bases, and 11 bases stayed unmatched.

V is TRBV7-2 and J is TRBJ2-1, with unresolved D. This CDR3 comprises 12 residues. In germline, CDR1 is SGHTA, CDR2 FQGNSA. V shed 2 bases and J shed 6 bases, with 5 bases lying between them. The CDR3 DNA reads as TGTGCCAGCAGCTTATTGGCCAATGAGCAGTTCTTC. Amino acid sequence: CASSLLANEQFF.

Here the CDR3 reads CASSLTDSMGQPQHF. The CDR3 DNA reads TGTGCCAGCAGCTTAACGGACAGCATGGGTCAGCCCCAGCATTTT. The chain combines TRBV7-9 with TRBJ1-5, with a possible D match to TRBD1 (6 bases). Trimming removed 2 bases from V and 6 bases from J, with 14 bases in between. The germline gives CDR1 SEHNR, CDR2 FQNEAQ (reference sequence). CDR3 size: 15 residues. Looking up the rest from reference TRBV7-9 and TRBJ1-5 gives the full variable domain: DTGVSQNPRHKITKRGQNVTFRCDPISEHNRLYWYRQTLGQGPEFLTYFQNEAQLEKSRLLSDRFSAERPKGSFSTLEIQRTEQGDSAMYLCASSLTDSMGQPQHFGDGTRLSIL.

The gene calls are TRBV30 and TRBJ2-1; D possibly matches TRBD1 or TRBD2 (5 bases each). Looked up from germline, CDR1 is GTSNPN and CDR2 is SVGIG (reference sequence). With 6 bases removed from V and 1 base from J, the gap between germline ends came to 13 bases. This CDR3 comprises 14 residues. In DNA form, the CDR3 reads TGTGCCTGCTCCGGGACGGCGTCCTACAATGAGCAGTTCTTC. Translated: CACSGTASYNEQFF.

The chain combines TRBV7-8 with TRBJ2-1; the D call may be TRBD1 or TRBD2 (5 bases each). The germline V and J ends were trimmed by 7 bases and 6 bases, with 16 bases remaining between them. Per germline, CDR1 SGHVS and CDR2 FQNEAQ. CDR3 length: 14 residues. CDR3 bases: TGTGCCAGCACCCCGGGGCGGGCGAGCAATGAGCAGTTCTTC. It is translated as CASTPGRASNEQFF.

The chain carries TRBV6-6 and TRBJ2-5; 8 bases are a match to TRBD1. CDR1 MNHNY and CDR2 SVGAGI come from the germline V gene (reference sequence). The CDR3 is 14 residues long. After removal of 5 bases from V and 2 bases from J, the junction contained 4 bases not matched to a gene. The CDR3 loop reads CASSQGQGQETQYF. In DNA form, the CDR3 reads TGTGCCAGCAGTCAAGGACAGGGTCAAGAGACCCAGTACTTC.

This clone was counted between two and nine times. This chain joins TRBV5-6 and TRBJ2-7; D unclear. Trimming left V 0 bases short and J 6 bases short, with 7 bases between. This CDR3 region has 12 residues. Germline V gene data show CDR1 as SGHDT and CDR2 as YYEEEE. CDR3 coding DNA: TGTGCCAGCAGCTTGGCCGCGGTCGAGCAGTACTTC. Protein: CASSLAAVEQYF.